These T cell receptor beta chains were read from a single sample in a study of cytomegalovirus exposure and HLA in healthy donors. Assay used: immunoSEQ multiplex PCR; TCRdb lists only in-frame clones, some missing. The sample has about 170,000 clones; approximately 90% are singletons. Specimen: PBMCs. Receptor source: a woman aged 25 to 39 in good health and CMV-seronegative. The CDR3 runs from the conserved cysteine through the conserved F or W. The D gene is left open where the match is weak. Size is omitted from some rows. Given values are once, few, many or a class for expanded clones.

d_call j_call v_call clone_size cdr3_aa cdr3_nt
TRBD2 TRBJ2-7 TRBV13 . CASSLSGGIYEQYF TGTGCCAGCAGCTTATCGGGGGGGATATACGAGCAGTACTTC
TRBD1 TRBJ1-5 TRBV4-3 few CASSQDWTGGQPQHF TGCGCCAGCAGCCAAGATTGGACAGGGGGGCAGCCCCAGCATTTT
TRBD1 TRBJ2-1 TRBV6-5 once CASSLDRGPYNEQFF TGTGCCAGCAGCTTGGACAGGGGACCCTACAATGAGCAGTTCTTC
. TRBJ2-5 TRBV14 . CASSQDPNRQLQETQYF TGTGCCAGCAGCCAAGATCCGAACAGGCAGCTCCAAGAGACCCAGTACTTC
TRBD1 TRBJ1-1 TRBV9 . CASSGGQLNTEAFF TGTGCCAGCAGCGGGGGACAGTTGAACACTGAAGCTTTCTTT
TRBD2 TRBJ2-5 TRBV5-1 . CASSLGLAGGARETQYF TGCGCCAGCAGCTTGGGTCTAGCGGGGGGTGCGCGAGAGACCCAGTACTTC
TRBD1 TRBJ1-2 TRBV30 . CAWSGNRGGGYTF TGTGCCTGGAGTGGAAACAGGGGTGGTGGCTACACCTTC
. TRBJ2-7 TRBV29-1 . CSVPLGSEQYF TGCAGCGTTCCCCTAGGTAGCGAGCAGTACTTC
. TRBJ2-1 TRBV5-1 once CASSFPIDRHNEQFF TGCGCCAGCAGCTTCCCGATTGACAGGCACAATGAGCAGTTCTTC
TRBD1 TRBJ2-7 TRBV4-3 few CASSPRTGGEQYF TGCGCCAGCAGCCCTCGGACAGGGGGAGAGCAGTACTTC
TRBD2 TRBJ2-3 TRBV7-9 . CASSPPTSGGAADTQYF TGTGCCAGCAGCCCCCCTACTAGCGGGGGGGCAGCAGATACGCAGTATTTT
. TRBJ1-3 TRBV2 . CASTVPVVGNTIYF TGTGCCAGCACGGTTCCCGTTGTCGGGAACACCATATATTTT
TRBD1 TRBJ2-7 TRBV5-1 . CASSLDPMGQVVYEQYF TGCGCCAGCAGCTTAGACCCTATGGGACAGGTCGTCTACGAGCAGTACTTC
TRBD1 TRBJ1-1 TRBV27 . CASSLSQTWDRGEVVEAFF TGTGCCAGCAGTTTATCCCAGACATGGGACAGGGGCGAGGTGGTTGAAGCTTTCTTT
. TRBJ2-2 TRBV6-5 . CASSSPWRPGELFF TGTGCCAGCAGTTCCCCTTGGCGGCCCGGGGAGCTGTTTTTT
. TRBJ1-2 TRBV19 few CASSIRDTKADGYTF TGTGCCAGTAGTATACGGGACACAAAAGCGGATGGCTACACCTTC
. TRBJ1-5 TRBV6-1 . CASSEGTVQVQPQHF TGTGCCAGCAGTGAAGGCACGGTGCAGGTTCAGCCCCAGCATTTT
TRBD1 TRBJ2-6 TRBV5-4 . CAIPKTGGSGANVLTF TGTGCCATACCTAAGACAGGGGGCTCTGGGGCCAACGTCCTGACTTTC
. TRBJ2-7 TRBV2 . CASRGNRATDEQYF TGTGCCAGCAGGGGGAACAGGGCCACCGACGAGCAGTACTTC
TRBD1 TRBJ1-1 TRBV11-3 . CASSLGVTGGAENTEAFF TGTGCCAGCAGCTTAGGAGTAACAGGGGGGGCCGAGAACACTGAAGCTTTCTTT
TRBD2 TRBJ2-2 TRBV27 . CASRGGANTGELFF TGTGCCAGCCGCGGGGGGGCGAACACCGGGGAGCTGTTTTTT
TRBD2 TRBJ2-4 TRBV19 . CATGPPGGIQYF TGTGCCACGGGACCACCGGGGGGCATTCAGTACTTC